A selection of T cell receptor beta chains follows, all from one sample in a study of T-cell memory formation after mild COVID-19. Via MiXCR, TCRdb re-called the 5' RACE reads, giving one row per CDR3 protein. The sample shows 180,000 or so distinct CDR3 sequences, roughly 11% of them seen only once. Source material: PBMCs or a T cell subset sorted from them (not recorded which). The receptors come from a young man who had mild COVID-19 (a few samples of this study predate the infection). Cell type and time point are not known. The CDR3 runs from the conserved cysteine through the conserved F or W. The order of the fields is V gene, J gene, D gene, clone size, CDR3 DNA, CDR3 protein. A D gene is named only where the DNA matches it firmly. Only some rows state a clone size, as once, few, many or a class for expanded clones.

TRBV12-3/TRBV12-4,TRBJ2-1,TRBD2,few,TGTGCCAGCTACGGGGGGGCCGGTGAGCAGTTCTTC,CASYGGAGEQFF
TRBV5-4,TRBJ2-1,.,few,TGTGCCAGCAGCCCGACTTCCAGCTCCTACAATGAGCAGTTCTTC,CASSPTSSSYNEQFF
TRBV12-3/TRBV12-4,TRBJ2-1,.,many,TGTGCCAGCAGTTTCGGAGGACGGCTAAGGTGGTTCTTC,CASSFGGRLRWFF
TRBV9,TRBJ1-1,.,.,TGTGCCAGCAGCGTGGTAGAGGGGGGTACTGAAGCTTTCTTT,CASSVVEGGTEAFF
TRBV10-3,TRBJ1-6,TRBD1,.,TGTGCCATCAGTGAGGGGCGGGGACAGAATTCACCCCTCCACTTT,CAISEGRGQNSPLHF
TRBV6-5,TRBJ2-1,TRBD2,.,TGTGCCAGCACCGACCTAGCGGGGGCTAGGAATGAGCAGTTCTTC,CASTDLAGARNEQFF
TRBV6-6,TRBJ2-7,.,few,TGTGCCAGCAGGGCGGAATCCTACGAGCAGTACTTC,CASRAESYEQYF
TRBV7-9,TRBJ1-1,.,.,TGTGCCAGCAGCTTAGATGGCAAGCCCCTGAGTGAAGCTTTCTTT,CASSLDGKPLSEAFF
TRBV18,TRBJ2-3,.,few,TGTGCCAGCTCACCGGTTAGCCCTAGCACAGATACGCAGTATTTT,CASSPVSPSTDTQYF
TRBV24-1,TRBJ2-3,TRBD1,few,TGTGCCACCGCACCGACAGGGGTGTCAACAGATACGCAGTATTTT,CATAPTGVSTDTQYF
TRBV5-1,TRBJ1-1,.,many,TGCGCCAGCAGCTTGGGGGGTCCCGGGGGCATGAACACTGAAGCTTTCTTT,CASSLGGPGGMNTEAFF
TRBV5-1,TRBJ1-3,.,few,TGCGCCAGCAGCTTGCTTGAGGGAAACACCATATATTTT,CASSLLEGNTIYF
TRBV19,TRBJ2-6,.,few,TGTGCCAGTAGTTCCCAGACAGTGCAGGCGGGGGCCAACGTCCTGACTTTC,CASSSQTVQAGANVLTF
TRBV2,TRBJ1-5,TRBD1,.,TGTGCCAGCAGTCGCCGGACAGGGGGCAATCAGCCCCAGCATTTT,CASSRRTGGNQPQHF
TRBV29-1,TRBJ1-1,.,few,TGCAGCACGGGACAGAACACTGAAGCTTTCTTT,CSTGQNTEAFF
TRBV12-3/TRBV12-4,TRBJ1-5,.,few,TGTGCCAGCAGTCCTCAACGCGGGCGCAATCAGCCCCAGCATTTT,CASSPQRGRNQPQHF
TRBV6-2/TRBV6-3,TRBJ1-1,.,few,TGTGCCAGCAGGGAGAGGAATGAAGCTTTCTTT,CASRERNEAFF
TRBV6-1,TRBJ1-2,TRBD1,few,TGTGCCAGCAGTGAAGTCCCTGACAGGGCCTATGGCTACACCTTC,CASSEVPDRAYGYTF
TRBV11-3,TRBJ2-1,.,many,TGTGCCAGCAGCTTAGGCGAGGGGGGTACGGGGAACGAGCAGTTCTTC,CASSLGEGGTGNEQFF
TRBV9,TRBJ1-2,TRBD1,.,TGTGCCAGCAGCGTAGACGGGACAGGTGGCTATGGCTACACCTTC,CASSVDGTGGYGYTF
TRBV6-2/TRBV6-3,TRBJ2-7,TRBD1,.,TGTGCCAGCAGTTACTATCGCGGACAGGGCGCCTACGAGCAGTACTTC,CASSYYRGQGAYEQYF
TRBV7-6,TRBJ1-3,.,.,TGTGCCAGCGGGAGGGGGACTGGAAACACCATATATTTT,CASGRGTGNTIYF
TRBV7-2,TRBJ1-5,.,.,TGTGCCAGCAGCCAGGACGGGAGGGGTAGTCAGCCCCAGCATTTT,CASSQDGRGSQPQHF
TRBV20-1,TRBJ1-4,.,.,TGCAGTGCTGCAGATCCCCAGGGTTTTAGGGAAAAACTGTTTTTT,CSAADPQGFREKLFF
TRBV6-6,TRBJ2-1,TRBD2,.,TGTGCCAGCAGTTCACTAGCGGGGGGGCGGAATGAGCAGTTCTTC,CASSSLAGGRNEQFF
TRBV2,TRBJ1-6,.,.,TGTGCCAGCAGTGCAGAATTTTCAACCCTCCACTTT,CASSAEFSTLHF
TRBV5-1,TRBJ2-2,.,.,TGCGCCAGCAGCCAGGGCCCGAACACCGGGGAGCTGTTTTTT,CASSQGPNTGELFF
TRBV12-3/TRBV12-4,TRBJ2-2,TRBD2,many,TGTGCCAGCAGCCTTAGCGGGTTTGACACCGGGGAGCTGTTTTTT,CASSLSGFDTGELFF
TRBV3-1,TRBJ2-5,TRBD2,few,TGTGCCAGCAGCCAAGATGCTAGCGGGGAGACCCAGTACTTC,CASSQDASGETQYF
TRBV10-3,TRBJ1-1,TRBD1,.,TGTGCCATCAGTGAGTCCGCGGGACAGGGAGGCACTGAAGCTTTCTTT,CAISESAGQGGTEAFF
TRBV7-8,TRBJ2-1,TRBD2,few,TGTGCCAGCAGCTTAGAGCGGGGAGACAATGAGCAGTTCTTC,CASSLERGDNEQFF
TRBV9,TRBJ2-3,.,few,TGTGCCAGCAGGCCCCCGCCCTCACGGTATTTT,CASRPPPSRYF
TRBV20-1,TRBJ2-5,TRBD1,few,TGCAGTGCTGACCGGACAGGGGATGAGGAGACCCAGTACTTC,CSADRTGDEETQYF
TRBV6-2/TRBV6-3,TRBJ1-4,.,many,TGTGCCAGTCTCACTCCGCGGGGGACTAATGAAAAACTGTTTTTT,CASLTPRGTNEKLFF
TRBV20-1,TRBJ1-1,.,.,TGCAGTGCTAGAGCCGCGGGGAACACTGAAGCTTTCTTT,CSARAAGNTEAFF
TRBV18,TRBJ1-5,.,many,TGTGCCAGCTCACCGGGAGTGAATCAGCCCCAGCATTTT,CASSPGVNQPQHF
TRBV20-1,TRBJ2-2,.,.,TGCAGTGCTAGAGATCCTAAGGGGGACAACACCGGGGAGCTGTTTTTT,CSARDPKGDNTGELFF
TRBV29-1,TRBJ2-3,TRBD1,.,TGCAGCGTTGCCGCCCAGGGGGCAGATACGCTGTATTTT,CSVAAQGADTLYF
TRBV7-2,TRBJ2-3,TRBD2,many,TGTGCCAGCAGCTTAGTTTCCAGCGGGGCAGTCATCGATACGCAGTATTTT,CASSLVSSGAVIDTQYF
TRBV20-1,TRBJ2-3,.,few,TGCAGTGCTATTCGTCCTAGCACAGATACGCAGTATTTT,CSAIRPSTDTQYF
TRBV7-2,TRBJ2-5,.,many,TGTGCCAGCAGCCCACTACGGGGGGCCCCTCAAGAGACCCAGTACTTC,CASSPLRGAPQETQYF
TRBV7-9,TRBJ2-5,.,many,TGTGCCGTAGGACGGCAGGGCCCTCAAGAGACCCAGTACTTC,CAVGRQGPQETQYF
TRBV9,TRBJ2-5,TRBD2,few,TGTGCCAGCAGCCTGAAGGGACTAGCGGGCCCCGATGGGGGTGAGACCCAGTACTTC,CASSLKGLAGPDGGETQYF